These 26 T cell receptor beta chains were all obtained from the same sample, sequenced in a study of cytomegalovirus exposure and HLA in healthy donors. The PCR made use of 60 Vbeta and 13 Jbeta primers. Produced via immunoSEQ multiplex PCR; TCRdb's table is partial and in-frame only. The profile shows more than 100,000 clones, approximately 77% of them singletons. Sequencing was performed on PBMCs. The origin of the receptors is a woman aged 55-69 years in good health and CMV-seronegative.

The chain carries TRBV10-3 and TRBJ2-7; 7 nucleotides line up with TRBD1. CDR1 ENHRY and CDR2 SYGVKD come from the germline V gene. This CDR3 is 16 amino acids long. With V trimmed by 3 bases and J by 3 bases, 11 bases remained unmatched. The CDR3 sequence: CAISDRGTANRYEQYF. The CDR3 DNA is TGTGCCATCAGTGACCGAGGGACAGCAAACCGCTACGAGCAGTACTTC.

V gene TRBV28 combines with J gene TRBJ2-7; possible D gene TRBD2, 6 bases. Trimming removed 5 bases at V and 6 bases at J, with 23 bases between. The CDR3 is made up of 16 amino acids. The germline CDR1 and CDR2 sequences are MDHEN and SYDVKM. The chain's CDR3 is CASSDHSVGGRAEQYF. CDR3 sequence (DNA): TGTGCCAGCAGTGACCACTCCGTGGGGGGTCGTGCCGAGCAGTACTTC.

The chain's CDR3 is CAWSRDRGLPPTSGNTIYF. The CDR3 DNA follows: TGTGCCTGGTCCAGGGACAGGGGACTTCCCCCCACCTCTGGAAACACCATATATTTT. This rearrangement joins TRBV30 to TRBJ1-3, with 10 bases matching TRBD1. Per the germline V gene, CDR1 is GTSNPN and CDR2 is SVGIG (reference sequence). With V trimmed by 5 bases and J by 0 bases, 16 bases remained unmatched. The CDR3 totals 19 residues. The variable domain in full, with the rest retrieved from reference TRBV30 and TRBJ1-3, is SQTIHQWPATLVQPVGSPLSLECTVEGTSNPNLYWYRQAAGRGLQLLFYSVGIGQISSEVPQNLSASRPQDRQFILSSKKLLLSDSGFYLCAWSRDRGLPPTSGNTIYFGEGSWLTVV.

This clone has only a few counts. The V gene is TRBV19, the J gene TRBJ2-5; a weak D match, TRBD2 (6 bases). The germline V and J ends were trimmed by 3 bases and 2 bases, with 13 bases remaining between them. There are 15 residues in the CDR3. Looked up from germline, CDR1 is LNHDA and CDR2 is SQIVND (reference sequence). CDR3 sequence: CASSIIWGVQETQYF. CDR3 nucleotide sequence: TGTGCCAGTAGTATTATTTGGGGGGTACAAGAGACCCAGTACTTC.

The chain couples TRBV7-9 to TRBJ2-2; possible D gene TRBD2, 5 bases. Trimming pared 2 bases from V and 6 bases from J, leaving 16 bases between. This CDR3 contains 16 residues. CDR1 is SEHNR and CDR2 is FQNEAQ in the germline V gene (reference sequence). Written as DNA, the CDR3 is TGTGCCAGCAGCTTACCGGACTCACGGACTGCCGGGGAGCTGTTTTTT. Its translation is CASSLPDSRTAGELFF.

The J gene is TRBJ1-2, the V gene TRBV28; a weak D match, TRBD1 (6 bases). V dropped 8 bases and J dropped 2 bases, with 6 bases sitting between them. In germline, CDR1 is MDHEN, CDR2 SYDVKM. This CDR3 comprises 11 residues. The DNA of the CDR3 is TGTGCCAGCGGACAGAACTATGGCTACACCTTC. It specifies CASGQNYGYTF.

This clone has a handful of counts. As DNA, the CDR3 is TGTGCCAGCAGATCTAGGGGACTAGCGGATTACGAGCAGTACTTC. This encodes CASRSRGLADYEQYF. V gene TRBV7-9 combines with J gene TRBJ2-7, with TRBD2 matching over 11 bases. This CDR3 contains 15 residues. CDR1 SEHNR and CDR2 FQNEAQ come from the germline V gene (reference sequence). Losses at the gene ends were 6 bases for V and 4 bases for J; bases not matched to a gene: 8.

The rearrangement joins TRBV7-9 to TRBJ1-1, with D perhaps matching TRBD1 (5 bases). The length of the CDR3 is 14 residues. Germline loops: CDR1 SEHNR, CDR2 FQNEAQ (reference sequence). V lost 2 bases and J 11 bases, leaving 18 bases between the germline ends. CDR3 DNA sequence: TGTGCCAGCAGCTTAATGGCAGGGCTTCTGGGGGCTTTCTTT. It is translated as CASSLMAGLLGAFF.

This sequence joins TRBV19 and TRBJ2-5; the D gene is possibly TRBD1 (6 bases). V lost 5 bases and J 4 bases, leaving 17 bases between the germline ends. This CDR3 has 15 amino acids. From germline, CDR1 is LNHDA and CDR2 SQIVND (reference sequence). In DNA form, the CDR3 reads TGTGCCAGTAGTCCGAGGGGGAGCGCGGTAGAGACCCAGTACTTC. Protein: CASSPRGSAVETQYF.

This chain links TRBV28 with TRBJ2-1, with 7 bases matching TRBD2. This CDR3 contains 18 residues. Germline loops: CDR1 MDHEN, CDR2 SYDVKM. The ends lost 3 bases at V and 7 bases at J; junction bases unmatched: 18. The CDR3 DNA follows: TGTGCCAGCAGTTTTGTCCCTGGTCGTGGCGGGGGTAATAATGAGCAGTTCTTC. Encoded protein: CASSFVPGRGGGNNEQFF.

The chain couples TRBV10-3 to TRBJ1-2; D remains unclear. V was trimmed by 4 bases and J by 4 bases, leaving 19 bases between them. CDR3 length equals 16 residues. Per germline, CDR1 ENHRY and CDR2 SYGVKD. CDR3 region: CAISVLSEDSSYGYTF. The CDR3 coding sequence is TGTGCCATCAGTGTCCTCTCAGAGGACTCTAGCTATGGCTACACCTTC.

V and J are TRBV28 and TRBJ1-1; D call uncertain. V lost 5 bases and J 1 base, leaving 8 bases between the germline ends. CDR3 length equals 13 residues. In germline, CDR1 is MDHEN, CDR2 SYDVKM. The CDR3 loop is CASSTGGNTEAFF. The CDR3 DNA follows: TGTGCCAGCAGTACCGGTGGGAACACTGAAGCTTTCTTT.

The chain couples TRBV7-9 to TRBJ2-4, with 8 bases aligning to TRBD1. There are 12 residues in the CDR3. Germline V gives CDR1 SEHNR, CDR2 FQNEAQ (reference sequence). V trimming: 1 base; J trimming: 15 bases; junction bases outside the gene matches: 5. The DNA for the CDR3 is TGTGCCAGCAGCTTAGAGACAGGGGTAGGGTACTTC. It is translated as CASSLETGVGYF.

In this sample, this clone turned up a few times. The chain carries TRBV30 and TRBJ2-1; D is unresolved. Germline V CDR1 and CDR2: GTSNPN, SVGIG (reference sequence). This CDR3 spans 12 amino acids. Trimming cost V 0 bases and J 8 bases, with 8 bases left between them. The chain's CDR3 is CAWSVVGYEQFF. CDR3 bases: TGTGCCTGGAGTGTAGTCGGGTATGAGCAGTTCTTC. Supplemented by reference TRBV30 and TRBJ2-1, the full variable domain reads SQTIHQWPATLVQPVGSPLSLECTVEGTSNPNLYWYRQAAGRGLQLLFYSVGIGQISSEVPQNLSASRPQDRQFILSSKKLLLSDSGFYLCAWSVVGYEQFFGPGTRLTVL.

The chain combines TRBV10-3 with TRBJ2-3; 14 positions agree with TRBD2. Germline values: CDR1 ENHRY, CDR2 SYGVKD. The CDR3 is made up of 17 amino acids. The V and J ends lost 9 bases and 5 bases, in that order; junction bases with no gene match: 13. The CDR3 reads CAISGLAGASSQDTQYF. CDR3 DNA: TGTGCCATATCGGGACTAGCGGGGGCATCCTCCCAAGATACGCAGTATTTT.

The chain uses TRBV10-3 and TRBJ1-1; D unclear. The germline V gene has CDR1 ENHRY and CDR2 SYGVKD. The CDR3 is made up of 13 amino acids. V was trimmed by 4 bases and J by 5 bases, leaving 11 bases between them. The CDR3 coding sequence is TGTGCCATCAGTGGGGCTAAAGGTACTGAAGCTTTCTTT. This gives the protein CAISGAKGTEAFF.

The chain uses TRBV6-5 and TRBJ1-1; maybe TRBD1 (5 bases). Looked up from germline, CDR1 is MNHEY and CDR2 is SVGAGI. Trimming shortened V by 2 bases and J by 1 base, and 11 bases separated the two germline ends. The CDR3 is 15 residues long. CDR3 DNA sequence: TGTGCCAGCAGTTACGAGGACACGGGGAACACTGAAGCTTTCTTT. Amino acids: CASSYEDTGNTEAFF.

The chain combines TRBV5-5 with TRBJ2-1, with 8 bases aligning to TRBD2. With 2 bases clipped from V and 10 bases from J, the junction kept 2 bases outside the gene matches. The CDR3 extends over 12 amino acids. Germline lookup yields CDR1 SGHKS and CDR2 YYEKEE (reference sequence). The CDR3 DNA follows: TGTGCCAGCAGCTTTAGCGGGGAGGAGCAGTTCTTC. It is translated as CASSFSGEEQFF.

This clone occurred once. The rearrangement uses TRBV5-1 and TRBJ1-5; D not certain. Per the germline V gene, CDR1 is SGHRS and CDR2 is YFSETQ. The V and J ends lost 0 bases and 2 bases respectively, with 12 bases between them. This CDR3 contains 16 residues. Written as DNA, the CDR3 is TGCGCCAGCAGCTTGGTCCCTCGGGGAGGCAATCAGCCCCAGCATTTT. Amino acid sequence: CASSLVPRGGNQPQHF.

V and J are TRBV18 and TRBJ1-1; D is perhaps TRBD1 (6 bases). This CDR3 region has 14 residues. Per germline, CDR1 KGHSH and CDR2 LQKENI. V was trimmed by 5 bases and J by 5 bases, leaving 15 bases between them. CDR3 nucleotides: TGTGCCAGCTCAAAAGGGACACTGTTTACTGAAGCTTTCTTT. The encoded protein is CASSKGTLFTEAFF.

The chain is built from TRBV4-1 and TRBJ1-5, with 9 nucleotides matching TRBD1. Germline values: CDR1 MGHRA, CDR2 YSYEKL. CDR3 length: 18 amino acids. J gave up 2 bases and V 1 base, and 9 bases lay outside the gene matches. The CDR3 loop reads CASSQGGGDRVGNQPQHF. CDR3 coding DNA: TGCGCCAGCAGCCAAGGAGGTGGGGACAGGGTTGGCAATCAGCCCCAGCATTTT.

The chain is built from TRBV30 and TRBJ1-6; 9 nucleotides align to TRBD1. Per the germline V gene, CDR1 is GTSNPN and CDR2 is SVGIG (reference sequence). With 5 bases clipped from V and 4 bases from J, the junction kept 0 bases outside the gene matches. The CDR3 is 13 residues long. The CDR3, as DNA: TGTGCCTGGGGACAGGGGTATAATTCACCCCTCCACTTT. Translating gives CAWGQGYNSPLHF. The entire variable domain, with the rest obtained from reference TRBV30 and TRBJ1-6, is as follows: SQTIHQWPATLVQPVGSPLSLECTVEGTSNPNLYWYRQAAGRGLQLLFYSVGIGQISSEVPQNLSASRPQDRQFILSSKKLLLSDSGFYLCAWGQGYNSPLHFGNGTRLTVT.

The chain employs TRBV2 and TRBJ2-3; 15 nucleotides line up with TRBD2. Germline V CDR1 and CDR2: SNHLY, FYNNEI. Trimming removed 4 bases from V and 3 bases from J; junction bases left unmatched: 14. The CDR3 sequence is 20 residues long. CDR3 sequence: CASSGPGLAGGHAWTDTQYF. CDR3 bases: TGTGCCAGCAGTGGACCGGGACTAGCGGGAGGTCATGCATGGACAGATACGCAGTATTTT.

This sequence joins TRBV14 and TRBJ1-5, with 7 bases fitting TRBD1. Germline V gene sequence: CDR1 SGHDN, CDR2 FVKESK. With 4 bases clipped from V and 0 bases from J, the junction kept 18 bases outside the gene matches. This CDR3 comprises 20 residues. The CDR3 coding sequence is TGTGCCAGCAGCCCTAGTTGGACAGGACCCTTGGGATATAGCAATCAGCCCCAGCATTTT. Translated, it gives CASSPSWTGPLGYSNQPQHF.

The chain's CDR3 is CASRSGLAGGNQETQYF. CDR3 in DNA: TGCGCCAGCAGATCCGGACTAGCGGGAGGCAACCAAGAGACCCAGTACTTC. V usage is TRBV4-1 and J usage is TRBJ2-5; 14 nucleotides align to TRBD2. CDR1 is MGHRA, CDR2 YSYEKL, per germline. This CDR3 has 17 residues. The V and J ends lost 6 bases and 0 bases, in that order; junction bases with no gene match: 6.

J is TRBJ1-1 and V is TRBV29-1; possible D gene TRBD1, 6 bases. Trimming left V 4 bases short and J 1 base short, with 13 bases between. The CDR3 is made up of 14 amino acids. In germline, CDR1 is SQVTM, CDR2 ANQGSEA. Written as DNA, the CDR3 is TGCAGCGTTGGGGGCGGACAGACGAACACTGAAGCTTTCTTT. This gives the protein CSVGGGQTNTEAFF.